This T cell receptor beta chain was obtained from a study of CD4 and CD8 cells across lung adenocarcinoma regions. There are a few counts of this clonotype. Via MiXCR, TCRdb re-called the PCR reads, giving one row per CDR3 protein. Of tens of thousands of distinct CDR3 sequences detected, 50% appear once; the ten largest clones hold about half. The specimen was CD8+ T cells from the center of a lung tumor. This clonotype was sampled from a male donor with lung adenocarcinoma. The CD4 and CD8 labels of this study may be unreliable.

CDR3 sequence (DNA): TGTGCCAGCAGCGTAGACGGGAGCGGGGAGACCCAGTACTTC. As protein: CASSVDGSGETQYF. V and J are TRBV9 and TRBJ2-1; D may be TRBD2 (6 bases). The DNA end is more similar to TRBJ2-5, so the J call may be wrong. The germline V gene encodes CDR1 SGDLS and CDR2 YYNGEE. The CDR3 is 14 residues long.